These 14 T cell receptor delta chains were sequenced from one sample in a study of Vδ1+ human thymocytes. Points from the study as a whole: In the thymus, TRG and TRD repertoires looked highly polyclonal with Gaussian CDR3 lengths.

These receptors' targets are unknown. Extracted RNA was reverse transcribed into cDNA. The CDR3 regions were amplified by multiplex PCR from V-gene primers to a constant-region primer. TCRdb re-called the multiplex PCR reads via CATT. The table lists fewer than 90,000 delta-chain clones, approximately 30% of them singletons, with over 0.2% in the top ten. What was sequenced was Vdelta1+ gamma-delta thymocytes from the thymus. The subset denotes: FACS-sorted CD3+ TCRalphabeta- TCRVdelta1+ TCRVdelta2- thymocytes. These receptors were taken from a boy under two years old who had congenital heart surgery.

This chain links TRDV1 with TRDJ1; 10 bases are a match to TRDD3. Trimming took 4 bases from V and 1 from J; bases not matched to a gene: 15. The CDR3 consists of 19 residues. Per the germline V gene, CDR1 is TSWWSYY and CDR2 is QGS. This CDR3 reads CALGALRGIRFLRTDKLIF. In DNA form, the CDR3 reads TGTGCTCTTGGGGCCCTACGGGGGATACGATTTCTTCGCACCGATAAACTCATCTTT.

This chain links TRDV1 with TRDJ1, with a tentative D call TRDD3 (6 bases). CDR1 TSWWSYY and CDR2 QGS come from the germline V gene. Trimming left V 4 bases short and J 3 bases short, with 21 bases between. The CDR3 extends over 17 amino acids. DNA of the CDR3: TGTGCTCTTGGGGCTACCGGGGGGGGGAACTGGCCCGATAAACTCATCTTT. It translates to CALGATGGGNWPDKLIF.

This chain uses TRDV1 with TRDJ1, with 13 bases fitting TRDD3. The CDR3 covers 18 residues. Trimming took 4 bases from V and 11 from J; bases not matched to a gene: 19. Germline loops: CDR1 TSWWSYY, CDR2 QGS. The CDR3 sequence: CALGVESYRTGGYERLIF. Written as DNA, the CDR3 is TGTGCTCTTGGGGTTGAGTCCTACCGTACTGGGGGATACGAAAGGCTCATCTTT.

The V call is TRDV1, the J call TRDJ1, with D unresolved. Germline CDR1 and CDR2: TSWWSYY and QGS. This CDR3 is built from 18 residues. Trimming pared 0 bases from V and 2 bases from J, leaving 19 bases between. CDR3: CALGELLSPYGDTDKLIF. In nucleotides, the CDR3 is TGTGCTCTTGGGGAACTCCTTAGCCCATATGGAGATACCGATAAACTCATCTTT.

In this sample, this clone turned up a few times. V is TRDV1 and J is TRDJ1; the match to TRDD3 covers 8 bases. This CDR3 spans 15 amino acids. Germline lookup yields CDR1 TSWWSYY and CDR2 QGS. With V trimmed by 6 bases and J by 0 bases, 6 bases remained unmatched. The CDR3 protein is CALGPKLGDTDKLIF. In DNA form, the CDR3 reads TGTGCTCTTGGTCCTAAACTGGGGGACACCGATAAACTCATCTTT.

The chain joins TRDV1 to TRDJ1; D may match TRDD1 or TRDD3 (5 bases each). V was cut by 7 bases and J by 5 bases, with 20 bases left in between. Germline values: CDR1 TSWWSYY, CDR2 QGS. The length of the CDR3 is 15 residues. For the CDR3, the DNA is TGTGCTCTTGAAAATAATCTCCGCTGGGCGGATAAACTCATCTTT. Amino acids: CALENNLRWADKLIF.

V and J are TRDV1 and TRDJ1; 8 nucleotides match TRDD3. This CDR3 region has 20 residues. Germline CDR1 reads TSWWSYY; CDR2 reads QGS. After removal of 1 base from V and 6 bases from J, the junction contained 22 bases not matched to a gene. CDR3: CALGEQLPAPWGTPFYKLIF. The DNA for the CDR3 is TGTGCTCTTGGGGAACAACTTCCCGCTCCCTGGGGGACTCCTTTTTATAAACTCATCTTT.

The rearrangement joins TRDV1 to TRDJ1; 9 nucleotides match TRDD3. Trimming removed 1 base from V and 0 bases from J; junction bases left unmatched: 15. The germline V gene encodes CDR1 TSWWSYY and CDR2 QGS. The CDR3 has 20 amino acids. The CDR3 nucleotides are TGTGCTCTTGGGGAACGGTCCTTCAGGGGATACGGAAGGTACACCGATAAACTCATCTTT. Its protein is CALGERSFRGYGRYTDKLIF.

At least ten counts were recorded for this clone. J is TRDJ1 and V is TRDV2; 8 nucleotides line up with TRDD3. With 1 base clipped from V and 0 bases from J, the junction kept 6 bases outside the gene matches. The CDR3 spans 16 residues. In germline, CDR1 is GEAIGNYY, CDR2 EKD. The DNA for the CDR3 is TGTGCCTGTGACACGCTGGGGGACTCGTACACCGATAAACTCATCTTT. Protein sequence: CACDTLGDSYTDKLIF.

This clone showed up just a few times. The rearrangement uses TRDV2 and TRDJ1, with 12 bases matching TRDD3. The V and J ends lost 1 base and 0 bases, in that order; junction bases with no gene match: 23. The CDR3 extends over 23 amino acids. The germline V gene has CDR1 GEAIGNYY and CDR2 EKD. CDR3 residues: CACDTQFGRIAGGYAGDTDKLIF. As DNA, the CDR3 is TGTGCCTGTGACACTCAATTCGGGCGCATTGCTGGGGGATACGCGGGGGACACCGATAAACTCATCTTT.

V gene TRDV2 combines with J gene TRDJ1, with 9 bases lining up with TRDD2. Germline-derived CDR1 and CDR2 are GEAIGNYY and EKD. V was clipped by 3 bases and J by 0 bases; unmatched bases: 22. The CDR3 extends over 21 amino acids. The CDR3 spells CACDAKAFLRRWGTYTDKLIF. The CDR3 region has the DNA TGTGCCTGTGACGCGAAGGCCTTCCTACGTAGGTGGGGGACGTACACCGATAAACTCATCTTT.

The chain is built from TRDV1 and TRDJ1, with 7 bases that match TRDD3. Germline V gene sequence: CDR1 TSWWSYY, CDR2 QGS. The CDR3 spans 20 residues. The V gene end was trimmed by 2 bases and the J gene end by 0 bases; junction bases not matched to a gene: 18. The CDR3 nucleotides are TGTGCTCTTGGGGAAGTTCAAGGTGGGGATAACCTTTGGTACACCGATAAACTCATCTTT. This encodes CALGEVQGGDNLWYTDKLIF.

The chain links TRDV1 to TRDJ1; 10 bases agree with TRDD3. Trimming took 5 bases from V and 8 from J; bases not matched to a gene: 23. The CDR3 has 19 amino acids. Germline V gene sequence: CDR1 TSWWSYY, CDR2 QGS. This CDR3 reads CALGPPTSLVTGGLGKLIF. CDR3 DNA sequence: TGTGCTCTTGGGCCCCCCACCTCCTTGGTTACTGGGGGATTGGGGAAACTCATCTTT.

The V call is TRDV1, the J call TRDJ1; 10 nucleotides match TRDD3. The V segment lost 2 bases and the J segment 1 base; nucleotides outside the gene matches: 25. The CDR3 covers 23 residues. Per germline, CDR1 TSWWSYY and CDR2 QGS. The CDR3 DNA is TGTGCTCTTGGGGAAAGGGGACCTACTCTACACTGGGGGATCCCCTGTACCACCGATAAACTCATCTTT. Protein: CALGERGPTLHWGIPCTTDKLIF.